This TCR beta chain was identified during a study of blood T cell repertoires in COVID-19. Whole-study context: The United States, Italy and Spain supplied acute and convalescent COVID-19 samples. From T cells, B-cell-depleted T cells, or PBMCs came the material, which was cDNA or gDNA.

The germline CDR1 and CDR2 sequences are SGHAT and FQNNGV. V was pared by 1 base and J by 3 bases, with 18 bases between. The CDR3 consists of 17 residues. As processed by the authors: Amplifying reference gene primers gave estimates of nucleated cell counts. Sequenced by immunoSEQ multiplex PCR; TCRdb stores in-frame clones only, minus some. That table gives V, J and clone size, and the DNA gave D and trimming. The sample consists of some 150,000 clones, roughly 80% of them appearing once. The receptor was isolated from a human donor in a cohort sampled during active COVID-19. Sequenced material: peripheral blood. The V call is TRBV11-2, the J call TRBJ1-1; weak D call: TRBD1 (5 bases). The CDR3 DNA follows: TGTGCCAGCAGCTTAGGACAGTCCCCTTATCGGGACACTGAAGCTTTCTTT. Translation: CASSLGQSPYRDTEAFF.